This entry lists 20 T cell receptor beta chains sequenced from one sample in a study of TIL therapy for anti-PD-1-resistant metastatic lung cancer. The libraries were made with immunoSEQ v3. Libraries were prepared by immunoSEQ multiplex PCR; TCRdb keeps only in-frame clonotypes and omits some of them. The table has about 17,000 clones, about 83% seen once. The sample's time point: pre-treatment sample, taken before nivolumab and TIL therapy. This specimen was blood, taken at baseline. These receptors came from a person aged 30 to 80 with non-small cell lung cancer.

The chain recombines TRBV12-5 with TRBJ2-5; possible D gene TRBD2, 6 bases. Germline V gene data show CDR1 as LGHNT and CDR2 as FRNRAP. The CDR3 is made up of 15 amino acids. Trimming removed 4 bases at V and 1 base at J, with 13 bases between. CDR3 in DNA: TGTGCTAGTGGTTCCAGGAGGGGCCTCCAAGAGACCCAGTACTTC. Translation: CASGSRRGLQETQYF.

The chain links TRBV4-3 to TRBJ2-3, with D tentatively TRBD2 (7 bases). Germline CDR1 and CDR2: LGHNA and YSLEER. Trimming stripped 0 bases from V and 0 bases from J, with 25 bases between. This CDR3 contains 21 residues. The CDR3 nucleotides are TGCGCCAGCAGCCAAGATTGGGGGGGCATCGAGCTGTTTTCTAGCACAGATACGCAGTATTTT. This codes for CASSQDWGGIELFSSTDTQYF.

CDR3 protein: CASSPGIAREKLFF. The CDR3 DNA follows: TGCGCCAGCAGCCCCGGGATTGCTCGCGAAAAACTGTTTTTT. The chain is built from TRBV5-1 and TRBJ1-4, with no clear D. The germline V gene encodes CDR1 SGHRS and CDR2 YFSETQ. There are 14 residues in the CDR3. V gave up 4 bases and J gave up 8 bases, with 15 bases separating them. Together with reference TRBV5-1 and TRBJ1-4, the CDR3 gives the full variable domain: KAGVTQTPRYLIKTRGQQVTLSCSPISGHRSVSWYQQTPGQGLQFLFEYFSETQRNKGNFPGRFSGRQFSNSRSEMNVSTLELGDSALYLCASSPGIAREKLFFGSGTQLSVL.

The chain recombines TRBV18 with TRBJ1-1, with 8 bases matching TRBD1. The CDR3 runs to 14 residues. The germline V gene encodes CDR1 KGHSH and CDR2 LQKENI. The V gene end was trimmed by 6 bases and the J gene end by 3 bases; junction bases not matched to a gene: 6. CDR3 DNA sequence: TGTGCCAGCTCCCAGACAGGGGAGGACACTGAAGCTTTCTTT. Protein product: CASSQTGEDTEAFF. Based on the CDR3 plus reference TRBV18 and TRBJ1-1, the full variable domain is NAGVMQNPRHLVRRRGQEARLRCSPMKGHSHVYWYRQLPEEGLKFMVYLQKENIIDESGMPKERFSAEFPKEGPSILRIQQVVRGDSAAYFCASSQTGEDTEAFFGQGTRLTVV.

The chain recombines TRBV27 with TRBJ1-5; D is undetermined. This CDR3 has 13 amino acids. From germline, CDR1 is MNHEY and CDR2 SMNVEV (reference sequence). Trimming pared 4 bases from V and 7 bases from J, leaving 11 bases between. The CDR3 spells CASSSRPNQPQHF. The DNA for the CDR3 is TGTGCCAGCAGTTCGCGGCCAAACCAGCCCCAGCATTTT.

The V gene is TRBV4-3, the J gene TRBJ2-7; 9 nucleotides match TRBD1. With V trimmed by 3 bases and J by 3 bases, 6 bases remained unmatched. Germline V CDR1 and CDR2: LGHNA, YSLEER. The length of the CDR3 is 15 residues. The CDR3 coding sequence is TGCGCCAGCAGCCACTCCGGGACAGGGAGCTACGAGCAGTACTTC. Its translation: CASSHSGTGSYEQYF.

The chain has TRBV5-4 and TRBJ2-5; 9 positions match TRBD1. This CDR3 has 16 amino acids. Losses at the gene ends were 1 base for V and 4 bases for J; bases not matched to a gene: 8. CDR1 and CDR2 (germline): SGHNT, YYREEE (reference sequence). The CDR3 is CASSLRTGDWGETQYF. For the CDR3, the DNA is TGTGCCAGCAGCTTGAGGACAGGGGACTGGGGAGAGACCCAGTACTTC.

This chain connects TRBV5-5 to TRBJ2-3, with 9 bases lining up with TRBD2. The CDR3 spans 15 residues. Looked up from germline, CDR1 is SGHKS and CDR2 is YYEKEE (reference sequence). The V gene end was trimmed by 2 bases and the J gene end by 4 bases; junction bases not matched to a gene: 5. CDR3 amino acids: CASSLLAGRPDTQYF. The CDR3 DNA sequence: TGTGCCAGCAGCTTACTAGCGGGCCGGCCAGATACGCAGTATTTT.

The chain carries TRBV10-3 and TRBJ2-7; no clear D gene. Trimming stripped 3 bases from V and 0 bases from J, with 12 bases between. The germline V gene encodes CDR1 ENHRY and CDR2 SYGVKD. CDR3 length equals 15 residues. The CDR3 nucleotides read TGTGCCATCAGTGACCCCCCGGACGTCTCCTACGAGCAGTACTTC. It codes for CAISDPPDVSYEQYF.

The V gene is TRBV30, the J gene TRBJ2-3; TRBD2 matches 11 bases. Germline CDR1 reads GTSNPN; CDR2 reads SVGIG (reference sequence). Trimming removed 4 bases from V and 3 bases from J; junction bases left unmatched: 0. The CDR3 contains 13 residues. This CDR3 is CAWTSGGTDTQYF. The CDR3 region has the DNA TGTGCCTGGACTAGCGGGGGGACAGATACGCAGTATTTT.

This chain links TRBV19 with TRBJ2-5; no reliable D call. The length of the CDR3 is 15 residues. CDR1 is LNHDA and CDR2 is SQIVND in the germline V gene (reference sequence). With 5 bases removed from V and 3 bases from J, the gap between germline ends came to 16 bases. The CDR3 region has the DNA TGTGCCAGTAGTCCTCTCGGTGCATCAGAAGAGACCCAGTACTTC. Protein product: CASSPLGASEETQYF.

This rearrangement joins TRBV27 to TRBJ1-4; D is uncertain. The CDR3 contains 15 residues. Germline loops: CDR1 MNHEY, CDR2 SMNVEV (reference sequence). Trimming shortened V by 4 bases and J by 3 bases, and 12 bases separated the two germline ends. The CDR3 spells CASSYGPPANEKLFF. The CDR3 nucleotides read TGTGCCAGCAGTTACGGCCCGCCAGCTAATGAAAAACTGTTTTTT. Full variable domain (outside the CDR3, taken from reference TRBV27 and TRBJ1-4): EAQVTQNPRYLITVTGKKLTVTCSQNMNHEYMSWYRQDPGLGLRQIYYSMNVEVTDKGDVPEGYKVSRKEKRNFPLILESPSPNQTSLYFCASSYGPPANEKLFFGSGTQLSVL.

CDR3 nucleotides: TGTGCCAGCAGTCCAGGACAGGCTGTTAACTATGGCTACACCTTC. Translation: CASSPGQAVNYGYTF. The rearrangement links TRBV28 to TRBJ1-2, with 7 nucleotides matching TRBD1. The germline CDR1 and CDR2 sequences are MDHEN and SYDVKM. V gave up 5 bases and J gave up 1 base; unmatched junction bases: 7. The CDR3 contains 15 residues.

J is TRBJ2-7 and V is TRBV19; 11 bases align to TRBD1. The CDR3 is 13 amino acids. Germline CDR1 LNHDA, CDR2 SQIVND (reference sequence). The trim removed 6 bases at V and 6 bases at J, leaving 4 bases unmatched. The CDR3 loop is CASRGTGGGEQYF. The CDR3, as DNA: TGTGCCAGTAGGGGGACAGGGGGAGGCGAGCAGTACTTC.

The V call is TRBV7-2, the J call TRBJ1-2; maybe TRBD1 (5 bases). This CDR3 has 14 amino acids. Germline V gene sequence: CDR1 SGHTA, CDR2 FQGNSA. The V and J ends lost 2 bases and 4 bases respectively, with 11 bases between them. The CDR3 is CASSLNQGVYGYTF. The CDR3 DNA sequence: TGTGCCAGCAGCTTAAACCAGGGCGTCTATGGCTACACCTTC.

CDR3 residues: CASSHQVGEQYF. In DNA, the CDR3 is TGCGCCAGCAGCCACCAGGTAGGCGAGCAGTACTTC. The chain has TRBV4-1 and TRBJ2-7; D uncertain. The CDR3 consists of 12 residues. V lost 3 bases to trimming and J lost 6 bases, with 9 bases between them. The germline V gene has CDR1 MGHRA and CDR2 YSYEKL.

This sequence joins TRBV10-3 and TRBJ2-7, with 8 bases that match TRBD2. The V segment lost 7 bases and the J segment 4 bases; nucleotides outside the gene matches: 9. The CDR3 spans 14 residues. Per the germline V gene, CDR1 is ENHRY and CDR2 is SYGVKD. For the CDR3, the DNA is TGTGCCATCACCGTAGCGGGATCGGCGTACGAGCAGTACTTC. Translation gives CAITVAGSAYEQYF.

This sequence joins TRBV10-3 and TRBJ2-3, with D hard to call. This CDR3 is built from 14 residues. CDR1 and CDR2 (germline): ENHRY, SYGVKD. Trimming took 0 bases from V and 0 from J, leaving 4 bases between them. This CDR3 is CAISESTSTDTQYF. CDR3 coding DNA: TGTGCCATCAGTGAGTCGACTAGCACAGATACGCAGTATTTT.

The rearrangement joins TRBV10-3 to TRBJ1-1, with TRBD1 as a possible D gene (5 bases). The V end was cut by 3 bases, the J end by 3 bases, with 11 bases between. The CDR3 is 14 residues long. CDR1 ENHRY and CDR2 SYGVKD come from the germline V gene. DNA for the CDR3: TGTGCCATCAGTGATGGGGCTTCCGACACTGAAGCTTTCTTT. Amino acids: CAISDGASDTEAFF.

V gene TRBV18 combines with J gene TRBJ2-5; D may correspond to TRBD1 or TRBD2 (5 bases each). CDR1 and CDR2 from the germline V gene are KGHSH and LQKENI. V lost 4 bases, J lost 1 base, and 13 bases lay in between. The CDR3 consists of 15 residues. The CDR3 DNA follows: TGTGCCAGCTCACGAGACACAGGACTCCAAGAGACCCAGTACTTC. Protein sequence: CASSRDTGLQETQYF.